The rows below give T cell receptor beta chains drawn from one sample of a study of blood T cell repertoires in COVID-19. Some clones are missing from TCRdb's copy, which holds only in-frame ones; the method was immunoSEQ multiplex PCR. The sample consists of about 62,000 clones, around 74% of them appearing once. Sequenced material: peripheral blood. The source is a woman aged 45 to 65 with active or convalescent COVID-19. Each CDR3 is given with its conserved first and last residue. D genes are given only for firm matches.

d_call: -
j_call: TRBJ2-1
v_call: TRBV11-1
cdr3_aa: CASSLGLENEQFF

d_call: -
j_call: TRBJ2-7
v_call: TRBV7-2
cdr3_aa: CASSRTVFSYEQYF

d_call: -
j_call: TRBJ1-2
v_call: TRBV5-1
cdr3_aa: CASSEGRGIGYTF

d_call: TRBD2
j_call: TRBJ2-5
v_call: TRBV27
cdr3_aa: CASSFLAGGQETQYF

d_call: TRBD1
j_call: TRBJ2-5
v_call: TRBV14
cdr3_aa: CASSQDRGRMETQYF

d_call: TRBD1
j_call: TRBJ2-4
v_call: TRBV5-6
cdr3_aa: CASSFLDRDQAIQYF

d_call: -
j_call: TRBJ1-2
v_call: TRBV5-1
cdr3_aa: CASSRETGTRGDGYTF

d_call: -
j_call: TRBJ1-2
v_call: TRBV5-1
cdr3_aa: CASSVIYRTEANYGYTF

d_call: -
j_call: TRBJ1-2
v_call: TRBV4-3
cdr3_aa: CASSQDLGHGYTF

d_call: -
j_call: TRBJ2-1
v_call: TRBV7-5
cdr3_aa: CARSSSGRCPNEQFF

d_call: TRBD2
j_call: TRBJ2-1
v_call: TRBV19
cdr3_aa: CASSQISGTSGSRGEQFF

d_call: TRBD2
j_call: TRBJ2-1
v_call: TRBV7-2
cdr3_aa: CASSSPGSGRDEQFF

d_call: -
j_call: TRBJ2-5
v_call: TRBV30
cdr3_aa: CAWKGQGNQETQYF

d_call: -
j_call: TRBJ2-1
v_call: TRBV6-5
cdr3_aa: CASSQTPYNEQFF

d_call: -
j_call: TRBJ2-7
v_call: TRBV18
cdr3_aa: CASSTPAREQYF

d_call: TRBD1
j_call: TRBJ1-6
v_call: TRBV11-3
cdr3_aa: CASSFDRATSYNSPLHF

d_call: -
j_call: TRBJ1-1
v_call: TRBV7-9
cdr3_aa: CASGGHLNTEAFF

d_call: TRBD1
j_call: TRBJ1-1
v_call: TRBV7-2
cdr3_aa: CASSPRTGGANRPAFF

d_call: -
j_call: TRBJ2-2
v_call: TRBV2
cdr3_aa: CASSTITGTGELFF

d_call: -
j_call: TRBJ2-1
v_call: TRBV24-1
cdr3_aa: CATSDPDYYNEQFF

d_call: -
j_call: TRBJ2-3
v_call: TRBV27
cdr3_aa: CASTHIRAGAGDTQYF

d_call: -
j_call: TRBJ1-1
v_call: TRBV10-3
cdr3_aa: CAISRDGDTNTEAFF

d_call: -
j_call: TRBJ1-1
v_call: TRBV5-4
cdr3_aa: CASSPTGLNTEAFF

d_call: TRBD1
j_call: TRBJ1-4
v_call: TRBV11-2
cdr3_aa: CASSAGTEEKLFF

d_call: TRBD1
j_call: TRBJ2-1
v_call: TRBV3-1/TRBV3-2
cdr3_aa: CCGQGNNEQFF

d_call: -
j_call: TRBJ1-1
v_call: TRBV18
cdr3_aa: CASCGTTNTEAFF

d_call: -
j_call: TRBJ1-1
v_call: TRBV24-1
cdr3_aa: CATSDFNPGHTEAFF

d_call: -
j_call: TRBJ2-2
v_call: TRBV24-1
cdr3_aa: CATNGGRGDTGELFF

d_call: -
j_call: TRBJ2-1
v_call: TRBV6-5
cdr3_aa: CASSPPTGEQFF

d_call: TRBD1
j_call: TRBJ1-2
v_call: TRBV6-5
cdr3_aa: CASSRDSRTLYTF

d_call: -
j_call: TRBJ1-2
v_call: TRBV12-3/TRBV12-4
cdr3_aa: CASTLAGGYTF

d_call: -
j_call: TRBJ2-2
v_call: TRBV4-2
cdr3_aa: CASRASAGELFF

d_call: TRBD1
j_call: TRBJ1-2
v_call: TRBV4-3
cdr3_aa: CASSQAWQGARGYTF

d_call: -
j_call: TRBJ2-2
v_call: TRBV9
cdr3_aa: CASSPRQLPNTGELFF

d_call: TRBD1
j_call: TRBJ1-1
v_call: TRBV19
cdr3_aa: CASSLGTGNTEAFF

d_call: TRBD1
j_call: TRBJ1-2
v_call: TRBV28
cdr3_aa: CASSSRGRGYGYTF

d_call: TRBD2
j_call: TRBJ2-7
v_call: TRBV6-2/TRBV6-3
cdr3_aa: CASSYSSGSTYEQYF

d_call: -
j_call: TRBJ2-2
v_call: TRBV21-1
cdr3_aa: CASSNITGELFF

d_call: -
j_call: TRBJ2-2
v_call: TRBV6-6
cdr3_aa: CASSLKGVSTGELFF

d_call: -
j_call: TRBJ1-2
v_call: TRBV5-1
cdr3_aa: CASSLQERGYTF

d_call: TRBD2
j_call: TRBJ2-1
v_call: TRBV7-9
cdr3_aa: CASSLGTSGRARFF

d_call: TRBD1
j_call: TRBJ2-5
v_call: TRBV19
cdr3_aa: CASSRQGQETQYF

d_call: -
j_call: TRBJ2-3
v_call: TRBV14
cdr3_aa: CASGRSRATDTQYF

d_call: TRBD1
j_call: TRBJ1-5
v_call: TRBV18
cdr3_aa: CASSSRQGVVPQHF